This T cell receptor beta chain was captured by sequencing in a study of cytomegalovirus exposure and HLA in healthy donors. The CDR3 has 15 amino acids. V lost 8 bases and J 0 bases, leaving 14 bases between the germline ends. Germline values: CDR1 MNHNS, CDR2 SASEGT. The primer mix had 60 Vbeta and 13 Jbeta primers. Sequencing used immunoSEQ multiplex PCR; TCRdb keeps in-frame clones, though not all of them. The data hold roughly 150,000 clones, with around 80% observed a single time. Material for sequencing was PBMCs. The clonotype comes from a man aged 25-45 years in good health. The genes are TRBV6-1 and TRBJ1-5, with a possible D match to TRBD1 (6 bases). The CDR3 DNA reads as TGTGCCAGCCGAGGGGGGGTATATAGCAATCAGCCCCAGCATTTT. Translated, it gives CASRGGVYSNQPQHF.